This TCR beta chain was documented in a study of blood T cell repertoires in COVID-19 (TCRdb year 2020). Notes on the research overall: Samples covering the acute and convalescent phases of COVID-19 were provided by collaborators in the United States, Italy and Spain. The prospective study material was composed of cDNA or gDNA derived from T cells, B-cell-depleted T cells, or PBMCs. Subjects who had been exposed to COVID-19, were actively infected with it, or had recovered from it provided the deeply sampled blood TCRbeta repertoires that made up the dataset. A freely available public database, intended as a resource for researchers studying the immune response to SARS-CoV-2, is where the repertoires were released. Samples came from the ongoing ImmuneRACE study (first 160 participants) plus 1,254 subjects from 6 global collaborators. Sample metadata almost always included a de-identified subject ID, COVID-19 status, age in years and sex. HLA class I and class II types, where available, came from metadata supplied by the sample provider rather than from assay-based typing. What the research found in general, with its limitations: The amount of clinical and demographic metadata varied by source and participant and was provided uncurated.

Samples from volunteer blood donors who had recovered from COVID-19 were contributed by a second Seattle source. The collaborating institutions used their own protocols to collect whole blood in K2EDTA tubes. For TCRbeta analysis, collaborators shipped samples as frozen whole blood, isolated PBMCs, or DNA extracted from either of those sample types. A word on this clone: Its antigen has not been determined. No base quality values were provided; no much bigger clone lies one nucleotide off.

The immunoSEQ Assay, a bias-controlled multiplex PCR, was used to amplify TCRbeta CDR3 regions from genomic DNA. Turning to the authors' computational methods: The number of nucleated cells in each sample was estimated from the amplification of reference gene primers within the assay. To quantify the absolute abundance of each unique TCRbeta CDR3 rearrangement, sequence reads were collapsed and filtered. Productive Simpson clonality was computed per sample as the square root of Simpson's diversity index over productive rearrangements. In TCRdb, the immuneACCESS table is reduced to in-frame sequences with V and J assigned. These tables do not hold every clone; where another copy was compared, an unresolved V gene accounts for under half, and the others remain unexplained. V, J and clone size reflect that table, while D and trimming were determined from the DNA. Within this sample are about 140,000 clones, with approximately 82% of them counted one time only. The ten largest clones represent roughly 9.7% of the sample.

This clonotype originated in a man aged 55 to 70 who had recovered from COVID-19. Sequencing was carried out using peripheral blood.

DNA sequence: TGTGCCAGTACGGAGCACCGGACAGCTAACTATGGCTACACCTTC. This encodes CASTEHRTANYGYTF. The rearranged chain carries TRBV19 and TRBJ1-2, with a tentative D gene TRBD1 over 6 matching bases. CDR1 LNHDA and CDR2 SQIVND were looked up in the germline V gene (reference sequence). V is shortened by 7 bases, J by 0 bases, and the region joining them spans 15 bases. The CDR3 contains 15 residues, cysteine and phenylalanine counted. The only DNA kept is the CDR3, 45 bases in frame from the first base.